These 27 T cell receptor beta chains were all obtained from the same sample, sequenced in a study of blood T cell repertoires in COVID-19 (dated by TCRdb to the early 2020s). The method behind the library was the immunoSEQ multiplex PCR assay. Sourced from immuneACCESS, this table was stored by TCRdb with only in-frame sequences that have V and J called. A share of the clones is absent; for the studies checked, an unresolved V gene accounts for under half, and the remainder has no known explanation. The sample table holds hundreds of thousands of clones, of which approximately 87% were seen once. Of the sample, roughly 2% falls within the top ten clones. Sequencing was carried out using PBMCs or T cells enriched from blood (not recorded which). These receptors all come from a man between 40 and 49 years old in a cohort exposed to, infected with or recovered from COVID-19 (not recorded which).

This CDR3 is CAIGDIWNEKLFF. As DNA, the CDR3 is TGTGCCATCGGGGACATATGGAATGAAAAACTGTTTTTT. V usage is TRBV6-5 and J usage is TRBJ1-4, with a tentative D call TRBD1 (6 bases). CDR1 is MNHEY and CDR2 is SVGAGI in the germline V gene. The CDR3 has 13 amino acids. V was trimmed by 10 bases and J by 5 bases, leaving 14 bases between them.

The chain combines TRBV4-1 with TRBJ2-2; no firm D call. The V gene lost 3 bases and the J gene lost 5 bases, with 16 bases spanning the gap. CDR1 and CDR2 (germline): MGHRA, YSYEKL. The CDR3 runs to 16 residues. The CDR3 nucleotides read TGCGCCAGCAGCCAGACCAAACCTACTACGACCGGGGAGCTGTTTTTT. Encoded protein: CASSQTKPTTTGELFF.

CDR3 nucleotide sequence: TGTGCCAGCAGTGGTCTAGCGGGAGGAGTCGGGGAGCTGTTTTTT. Translation gives CASSGLAGGVGELFF. This chain uses TRBV25-1 with TRBJ2-2; TRBD2 matches at 11 bases. The CDR3 length is 15 residues. V shed 4 bases and J 7 bases; nucleotides not matched to a gene: 5. CDR1 and CDR2 from the germline V gene are MGHDK and SYGVNS.

The chain uses TRBV30 and TRBJ1-2; D call uncertain. V dropped 0 bases and J dropped 1 base, with 6 bases sitting between them. CDR1 is GTSNPN and CDR2 is SVGIG in the germline V gene (reference sequence). The length of the CDR3 is 13 residues. DNA of the CDR3: TGTGCCTGGAGTGTCCACGGTAACTATGGCTACACCTTC. It encodes CAWSVHGNYGYTF.

This sequence joins TRBV11-2 and TRBJ2-7; no definite D call. This CDR3 contains 16 residues. Trimming removed 1 base at V and 2 bases at J, with 15 bases between. Germline V CDR1 and CDR2: SGHAT, FQNNGV. The CDR3 here is CASSLVLAANAYEQYF. DNA for the CDR3: TGTGCCAGCAGCTTAGTACTGGCAGCGAACGCCTACGAGCAGTACTTC.

This chain uses TRBV5-4 with TRBJ2-2; D is unclear. The CDR3 runs 15 residues. V dropped 1 base and J dropped 1 base, with 8 bases sitting between them. Germline CDR1 is SGHNT and CDR2 is YYREEE (reference sequence). CDR3 coding DNA: TGTGCCAGCAGCTTGCGACTGCGGAACACCGGGGAGCTGTTTTTT. Its protein product is CASSLRLRNTGELFF. Full variable domain (missing parts from reference TRBV5-4 and TRBJ2-2): ETGVTQSPTHLIKTRGQQVTLRCSSQSGHNTVSWYQQALGQGPQFIFQYYREEENGRGNFPPRFSGLQFPNYSSELNVNALELDDSALYLCASSLRLRNTGELFFGEGSRLTVL.

The chain employs TRBV27 and TRBJ1-2, with D perhaps matching TRBD1 (5 bases). V was trimmed by 10 bases and J by 5 bases, leaving 14 bases between them. Germline-derived CDR1 and CDR2 are MNHEY and SMNVEV (reference sequence). CDR3 size: 12 residues. The CDR3 is CATRVGLYGYTF. The CDR3 coding sequence is TGTGCCACGCGCGTGGGGCTTTATGGCTACACCTTC.

The V and J genes are TRBV4-2 and TRBJ2-5, with 9 bases that match TRBD2. The CDR3 totals 19 residues. The junction had 19 bases not matched to a gene; V was cut back by 4 bases and J by 4 bases. CDR1 LGHNA and CDR2 YNFKEQ come from the germline V gene. The CDR3 sequence: CASSPKRLTASGAGETQYF. CDR3 bases: TGTGCCAGCAGCCCAAAGAGGCTTACGGCTAGCGGGGCCGGAGAGACCCAGTACTTC.

In this sample, this clone turned up a few times. The chain employs TRBV2 and TRBJ1-2; 7 nucleotides line up with TRBD1. After removal of 6 bases from V and 4 bases from J, the junction contained 8 bases not matched to a gene. This CDR3 spans 14 amino acids. The germline gives CDR1 SNHLY, CDR2 FYNNEI. The CDR3 DNA is TGTGCCAGCAGGGAAACGACAGGGACCTATGGCTACACCTTC. Protein product: CASRETTGTYGYTF.

In this sample, this clone turned up once. The genes are TRBV5-1 and TRBJ2-1, with 12 bases fitting TRBD2. Trimming removed 4 bases from V and 10 bases from J; junction bases left unmatched: 9. From germline, CDR1 is SGHRS and CDR2 YFSETQ. The CDR3 sequence is 15 residues long. CDR3 sequence: CASSQGLAGPTEQFF. The CDR3 nucleotides are TGCGCCAGCAGCCAAGGACTAGCGGGACCCACGGAGCAGTTCTTC.

DNA of the CDR3: TGTGCCAGTAGTCTTAGCGGGAGACCCTACAATGAGCAGTTCTTC. Translated, it gives CASSLSGRPYNEQFF. The V call is TRBV19, the J call TRBJ2-1; 9 bases fit TRBD2. The CDR3 sequence is 15 residues long. After removal of 5 bases from V and 2 bases from J, the junction contained 4 bases not matched to a gene. Germline CDR1 LNHDA, CDR2 SQIVND (reference sequence). Together with reference TRBV19 and TRBJ2-1, the CDR3 gives the full variable domain: DGGITQSPKYLFRKEGQNVTLSCEQNLNHDAMYWYRQDPGQGLRLIYYSQIVNDFQKGDIAEGYSVSREKKESFPLTVTSAQKNPTAFYLCASSLSGRPYNEQFFGPGTRLTVL.

The chain has TRBV3-1 (or the pseudogene TRBV3-2) and TRBJ2-4; the D gene is possibly TRBD1 (6 bases). The germline V gene has CDR1 LGHDT and CDR2 YNNKEL (reference sequence). V dropped 3 bases and J dropped 6 bases, with 15 bases sitting between them. CDR3 size: 15 residues. CDR3 in DNA: TGTGCCAGCAGCCAGGGGGTCCAGGGGAGAAACATTCAGTACTTC. This sequence encodes CASSQGVQGRNIQYF.

This clone showed up just a few times. The chain employs TRBV7-9 and TRBJ2-1; 7 positions match TRBD1. Germline CDR1 SEHNR, CDR2 FQNEAQ (reference sequence). This CDR3 contains 17 residues. The J segment lost 6 bases and the V segment lost 5 bases, leaving 16 bases of the junction unmatched. The CDR3 DNA reads TGTGCCAGCAGCGTATGGACCCCGACAGGGAGCGCCAATGAGCAGTTCTTC. Protein: CASSVWTPTGSANEQFF.

The chain carries TRBV5-1 and TRBJ2-5; 7 bases fit TRBD2. The germline gives CDR1 SGHRS, CDR2 YFSETQ. The CDR3 runs 15 residues. V trimming: 3 bases; J trimming: 5 bases; junction bases outside the gene matches: 10. The CDR3 coding sequence is TGCGCCAGCAGCTCTCTACCGGGAGGTCCCGAGACCCAGTACTTC. Protein product: CASSSLPGGPETQYF.

This clone was detected once. The chain joins TRBV5-8 to TRBJ2-5; D ambiguous. In germline, CDR1 is SGHTS, CDR2 YDEGEE. This CDR3 is 12 amino acids long. Between the trimmed V and J ends, which lost 6 bases and 6 bases, there was a span of 12 bases. The CDR3 sequence is CASNPQTKTQYF. CDR3 DNA sequence: TGTGCCAGCAACCCTCAAACTAAGACCCAGTACTTC.

The chain uses TRBV28 and TRBJ1-5, with D unresolved. V was pared by 4 bases and J by 6 bases, with 19 bases between. The V gene's germline CDR1 is MDHEN and CDR2 SYDVKM. This CDR3 contains 16 residues. The CDR3 here is CASSSPGGQRSQPQHF. CDR3 nucleotide sequence: TGTGCCAGCAGTTCCCCTGGAGGGCAGCGGAGTCAGCCCCAGCATTTT.

This clone appeared once. The gene calls are TRBV6-2 or TRBV6-3 and TRBJ2-1, with 8 bases matching TRBD1. Germline CDR1 is MNHEY and CDR2 is SVGEGT. The CDR3 is 18 residues long. Trimming at V came to 2 bases and at J to 7 bases, leaving 16 bases not matched to a gene. The CDR3 DNA is TGTGCCAGCAGTTACGCCCTAGATCGGGACAGGTCAAGGAATGAGCAGTTCTTC. It translates to CASSYALDRDRSRNEQFF.

This chain connects TRBV1 to TRBJ1-2; the D call in the table, TRBD1, was not verified against the DNA. TRBV1 is deemed a pseudogene. The CDR3 runs to 17 residues. CDR3 in amino acids: CTSSQGGQGPTNYGYTF. Here the CDR3 DNA reads TGCACCAGCAGCCAAGGGGGTCAGGGGCCAACTAACTATGGCTACACCTTC.

This clone appeared once. The CDR3 sequence is CASGQGLAVYEQYF. Written as DNA, the CDR3 is TGCGCCAGCGGCCAGGGACTAGCAGTCTACGAGCAGTACTTC. V is TRBV10-2 and J is TRBJ2-7; TRBD2 matches 9 bases. This CDR3 region has 14 residues. V trimming: 8 bases; J trimming: 3 bases; junction bases outside the gene matches: 8. Germline-derived CDR1 and CDR2 are WSHSY and SAAADI.

The rearrangement links TRBV3-1 (or the pseudogene TRBV3-2) to TRBJ1-2; TRBD1 agrees at 9 bases. The V gene's germline CDR1 is LGHDT and CDR2 YNNKEL (reference sequence). The junction had 9 bases not matched to a gene; V was cut back by 2 bases and J by 8 bases. The CDR3 consists of 15 residues. Written as DNA, the CDR3 is TGTGCCAGCAGCCAATCAACAGGGGGCGCTAGAGGCTACACCTTC. Translated: CASSQSTGGARGYTF.

This clone has just a few counts. V usage is TRBV28 and J usage is TRBJ1-2; the match to TRBD1 covers 7 bases. The CDR3 totals 15 residues. Germline V gives CDR1 MDHEN, CDR2 SYDVKM. J was trimmed by 4 bases and V by 3 bases; bases with no gene match: 8. The CDR3 spells CASSFGRGPAYGYTF. The CDR3 nucleotides are TGTGCCAGCAGTTTCGGTAGGGGGCCAGCCTATGGCTACACCTTC.

V gene TRBV14 combines with J gene TRBJ1-5; 9 bases are shared with TRBD1. The CDR3 contains 14 residues. Unmatched junction bases numbered 2, after V lost 5 bases and J lost 3 bases. The germline V gene has CDR1 SGHDN and CDR2 FVKESK. CDR3 coding DNA: TGTGCCAGCAGCAGGACAGGGGCCAATCAGCCCCAGCATTTT. Protein product: CASSRTGANQPQHF.

This chain links TRBV28 with TRBJ1-2; D is possibly TRBD1 (6 bases). Germline V gives CDR1 MDHEN, CDR2 SYDVKM. V was pared by 6 bases and J by 0 bases, with 11 bases between. CDR3 length: 14 residues. CDR3 amino acids: CASRFGQTNYGYTF. CDR3 coding DNA: TGTGCCAGCAGGTTCGGACAGACTAACTATGGCTACACCTTC.

The chain uses TRBV4-1 and TRBJ1-6; the D is unclear. CDR1 MGHRA and CDR2 YSYEKL come from the germline V gene. V was pared by 0 bases and J by 7 bases, with 10 bases between. The CDR3 contains 15 residues. The CDR3 protein is CASSQDLRSNSPLHF. For the CDR3, the DNA is TGCGCCAGCAGCCAAGATCTCCGGAGCAATTCACCCCTCCACTTT.

This clone was observed a single time. Other DNA sequences in the sample encode the same CDR3. The chain has TRBV9 and TRBJ2-1; the D is unclear. Looked up from germline, CDR1 is SGDLS and CDR2 is YYNGEE. The V end was cut by 2 bases, the J end by 2 bases, with 2 bases between. The CDR3 sequence is 12 residues long. The CDR3 here is CASSVAYNEQFF. For the CDR3, the DNA is TGTGCCAGCAGCGTCGCCTACAATGAGCAGTTCTTC.

The chain has TRBV6-1 and TRBJ2-3, with 11 bases aligning to TRBD2. Germline trimming cut 2 bases from V and 1 base from J; bases unmatched to any gene: 5. The CDR3 contains 17 residues. CDR1 MNHNS and CDR2 SASEGT come from the germline V gene. This CDR3 is CASSESGLAGGTDTQYF. CDR3 DNA sequence: TGTGCCAGCAGTGAAAGTGGACTAGCGGGTGGCACAGATACGCAGTATTTT.

This clone has a single count. This chain links TRBV7-2 with TRBJ2-7; 8 nucleotides agree with TRBD2. Germline values: CDR1 SGHTA, CDR2 FQGNSA. V lost 5 bases, J lost 1 base, and 13 bases stayed unmatched. The CDR3 is made up of 17 amino acids. CDR3 bases: TGTGCCAGCAGCCCGAGCGGGAGAGGTGCGGGTTCCTACGAGCAGTACTTC. It codes for CASSPSGRGAGSYEQYF.